This entry is about one TCR beta chain. This sample is drawn from a study of blood T cell repertoires in COVID-19. Using immunoSEQ multiplex PCR, the repertoire was profiled, and TCRdb retains in-frame clones only, with some absent. The sample includes 25,000 to 35,000 clones, around 90% of them seen just once. The germline gives CDR1 MDHEN, CDR2 SYDVKM. Trimming took 1 base from V and 0 from J; bases not matched to a gene: 5. The length of the CDR3 is 16 residues. The sample taken for sequencing was peripheral blood. The chain is built from TRBV28 and TRBJ1-1; 7 bases are shared with TRBD1. The clonotype was recovered from a middle-aged woman with active or convalescent COVID-19. Written as DNA, the CDR3 is TGTGCCAGCAGTTTATTGGGACAGTGGATGAACACTGAAGCTTTCTTT. It encodes CASSLLGQWMNTEAFF.